Listed here is a single T cell receptor beta chain. Researchers sorted participants into cohorts using their self-reported clinical history. In the source study's methods: How many nucleated cells were present was estimated from reference gene primer amplification. Here immunoSEQ multiplex PCR was the method, and the copy in TCRdb shows in-frame clones only, minus some. V and J calls and clone size are as listed in that table; D and trimming were resolved from the DNA. The sample includes about 180,000 clones, roughly 90% of them seen just once. The data originate from a study of blood T cell repertoires in COVID-19. Turning to the study itself: Donors in the United States, Italy and Spain gave samples during acute or convalescent COVID-19. T cells, B-cell-depleted T cells, or PBMCs supplied cDNA or gDNA.

The TCR sequence derives from a human donor with acute COVID-19. The donor label of this sample is uncertain. The specimen sequenced was PBMCs or T cells enriched from blood (not recorded which).

The CDR3 DNA reads as TGTGCCAGTCGCAACGGACAGGTGACTGAAGCTTTCTTT. It encodes CASRNGQVTEAFF. The V gene is TRBV19, the J gene TRBJ1-1, with 7 nucleotides matching TRBD1. This CDR3 has 13 residues. The V segment lost 8 bases and the J segment 5 bases; nucleotides outside the gene matches: 8. Germline assignment: CDR1 LNHDA and CDR2 SQIVND (reference sequence).